The present T cell receptor (beta chain) was sequenced within a study of cytomegalovirus exposure and HLA in healthy donors. Study observations and caveats: An analysis that came later showed most CMV-associated TCR beta chains appearing HLA-restricted. Across donors, most TCRs were seen rarely, yet some public ones were widespread. In vitro confirmation showed three CMV-associated chains to be CMV antigen specific.

This CDR3 contains 16 residues. V was clipped by 3 bases and J by 5 bases, with 17 bases between them. Germline CDR1 and CDR2: SGHNT and YYREEE (reference sequence). PCR involved 60 Vbeta and 13 Jbeta primers. Sequencing was performed with immunoSEQ multiplex PCR; in TCRdb, only in-frame clones are kept and a portion is missing. The sample shows around 80,000 clones, around 79% of them seen only once. Comment on this clone: Its antigen remains unidentified.

This clonotype originated in a man aged 18 to 35 in good health and CMV-seropositive. V is TRBV5-4 and J is TRBJ2-2; D may be TRBD2 (6 bases). Source material: PBMCs. The CDR3 spells CASSSPTPSGTGELFF. The CDR3 bases are TGTGCCAGCAGCTCCCCCACCCCAAGCGGGACCGGGGAGCTGTTTTTT.